This entry lists 10 T cell receptor beta chains sequenced from one sample in a study of technical replicates of blood from a few donors. The method was immunoSEQ multiplex PCR; TCRdb's version includes in-frame clones alone and lacks a portion of them. The sample has some 87,000 clones; 90% to 95% are singletons. Sequenced material: T cells isolated from PBMCs. The receptor source for this set is a human donor in good health.

The CDR3 reads CASRLQGTYEQYF. The CDR3 DNA sequence: TGTGCCAGCAGATTGCAGGGTACCTACGAGCAGTACTTC. This chain connects TRBV5-6 to TRBJ2-7; D is possibly TRBD1 (5 bases). CDR1 and CDR2 (germline): SGHDT, YYEEEE. V dropped 5 bases and J dropped 2 bases, with 11 bases sitting between them. This CDR3 has 13 amino acids.

This clone was found once. The chain links TRBV7-8 to TRBJ2-3; TRBD2 agrees at 7 bases. The V gene's germline CDR1 is SGHVS and CDR2 FQNEAQ. The CDR3 has 15 amino acids. V lost 5 bases, J lost 0 bases, and 5 bases stayed unmatched. In DNA form, the CDR3 reads TGTGCCAGCAGCGCCAATAGCGGGAGCACAGATACGCAGTATTTT. Protein sequence: CASSANSGSTDTQYF.

The chain recombines TRBV7-9 with TRBJ2-7; a weak D match, TRBD1 (6 bases). The germline gives CDR1 SEHNR, CDR2 FQNEAQ (reference sequence). The CDR3 has 14 amino acids. The germline V and J ends were trimmed by 4 bases and 2 bases, with 12 bases remaining between them. In nucleotides, the CDR3 is TGTGCCAGCAGCTCAGGGGACGGACCCTACGAGCAGTACTTC. It encodes CASSSGDGPYEQYF.

CDR3 nucleotide sequence: TGTGCCAGCAGCGGACTAGCGGGAGGATTAGTTTACGAGCAGTACTTC. Its protein product is CASSGLAGGLVYEQYF. This chain uses TRBV14 with TRBJ2-7, with 14 bases fitting TRBD2. Germline V gene sequence: CDR1 SGHDN, CDR2 FVKESK. CDR3 length: 16 amino acids. Germline trimming cut 5 bases from V and 4 bases from J; bases unmatched to any gene: 7.

This clone was recorded only once. The chain carries TRBV10-2 and TRBJ2-1, with 7 positions matching TRBD2. The germline V gene has CDR1 WSHSY and CDR2 SAAADI. After removal of 6 bases from V and 5 bases from J, the junction contained 7 bases not matched to a gene. The length of the CDR3 is 14 residues. The DNA of the CDR3 is TGCGCCAGCAGCCTAGCGGCAGTAAACAATGAGCAGTTCTTC. Amino acid sequence: CASSLAAVNNEQFF.

The V call is TRBV30, the J call TRBJ2-3; TRBD2 matches at 9 bases. The CDR3 is 16 residues long. Germline values: CDR1 GTSNPN, CDR2 SVGIG (reference sequence). Trimming removed 0 bases from V and 3 bases from J; junction bases left unmatched: 7. The CDR3 here is CAWSVWAGGRTDTQYF. In DNA form, the CDR3 reads TGTGCCTGGAGTGTCTGGGCGGGAGGGCGGACAGATACGCAGTATTTT.

This clone came up once. This chain joins TRBV13 and TRBJ2-1; 12 nucleotides line up with TRBD2. The CDR3 loop spans 15 amino acids. Per the germline V gene, CDR1 is PRHDT and CDR2 is FYEKMQ (reference sequence). The V gene end was trimmed by 6 bases and the J gene end by 5 bases; junction bases not matched to a gene: 5. The chain's CDR3 is CASRSSGRAHNEQFF. The CDR3 DNA reads as TGTGCCAGCAGATCTAGCGGGAGGGCCCACAATGAGCAGTTCTTC.

The chain combines TRBV5-6 with TRBJ2-7; 10 positions agree with TRBD1. The CDR3 runs to 17 residues. Trimming cost V 0 bases and J 7 bases; bases outside gene matches: 13. Per germline, CDR1 SGHDT and CDR2 YYEEEE. The chain's CDR3 is CASSLEFSEPDRGEQYF. CDR3 nucleotides: TGTGCCAGCAGCTTGGAGTTTTCTGAACCGGACAGGGGGGAGCAGTACTTC.

The V and J genes are TRBV7-6 and TRBJ2-3; D gene unclear. The V end was cut by 5 bases, the J end by 0 bases, with 15 bases between. The CDR3 has 16 amino acids. Germline CDR1 reads SGHVS; CDR2 reads FNYEAQ. CDR3 coding DNA: TGTGCCAGCAGCCCCCGGATGGGCTCGAGCACAGATACGCAGTATTTT. It is translated as CASSPRMGSSTDTQYF.

The chain recombines TRBV6-1 with TRBJ2-7; TRBD1 matches at 8 bases. Germline V gives CDR1 MNHNS, CDR2 SASEGT. Germline trimming cut 2 bases from V and 2 bases from J; bases unmatched to any gene: 5. This CDR3 region has 15 residues. The CDR3 nucleotides are TGTGCCAGCAGTGAATGGGACAGGTCAGCCTACGAGCAGTACTTC. Translated, it gives CASSEWDRSAYEQYF.